This T cell receptor (beta chain) appears in the sequencing data of a study of control samples from healthy donors and cancer patients. Trimming at V came to 2 bases and at J to 5 bases, leaving 9 bases not matched to a gene. The germline gives CDR1 SGHRS, CDR2 YFSETQ. The CDR3 runs 15 residues. This table comes from immunoSEQ multiplex PCR, and its TCRdb copy is limited to in-frame clones, with some not included. Of over 120,000 clones in the sample, 91% are singletons; the top ten hold more than 3%. The specimen sequenced was blood. This TCR was recovered from a man under 40 in good health. This sequence joins TRBV5-1 and TRBJ2-7; 8 bases map to TRBD1. The CDR3 sequence is CASSFHQGAKNEQYF. The CDR3 coding sequence is TGCGCCAGCAGCTTTCACCAGGGGGCGAAAAACGAGCAGTACTTC.